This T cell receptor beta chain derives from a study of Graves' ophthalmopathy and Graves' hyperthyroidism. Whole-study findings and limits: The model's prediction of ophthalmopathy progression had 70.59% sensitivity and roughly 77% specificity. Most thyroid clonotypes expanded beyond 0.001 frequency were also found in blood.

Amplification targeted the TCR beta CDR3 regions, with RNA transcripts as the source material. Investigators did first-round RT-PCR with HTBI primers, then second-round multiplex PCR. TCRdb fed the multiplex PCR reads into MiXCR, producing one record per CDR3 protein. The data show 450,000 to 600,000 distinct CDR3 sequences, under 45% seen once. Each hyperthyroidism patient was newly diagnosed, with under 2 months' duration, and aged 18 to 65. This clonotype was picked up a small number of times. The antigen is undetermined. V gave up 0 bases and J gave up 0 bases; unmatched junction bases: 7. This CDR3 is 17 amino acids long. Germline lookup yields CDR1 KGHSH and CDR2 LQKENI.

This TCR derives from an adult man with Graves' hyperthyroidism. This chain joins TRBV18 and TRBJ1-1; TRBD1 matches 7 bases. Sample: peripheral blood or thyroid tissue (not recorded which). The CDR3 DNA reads TGTGCCAGCTCACCACCGTTAGCAGGGGGATTGAACACTGAAGCTTTCTTT. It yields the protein CASSPPLAGGLNTEAFF.